These 26 T cell receptor beta chains share one sample of origin, sequenced in a study of blood T cell repertoires in COVID-19. Libraries were prepared by immunoSEQ multiplex PCR; TCRdb keeps only in-frame clonotypes and omits some of them. The table has fewer than 50,000 clones, 79% seen once. Sample: peripheral blood. All receptors derive from a man between 65 and 79 years old with acute or convalescent COVID-19.

The chain links TRBV20-1 to TRBJ2-1; TRBD2 might be the D (5 bases). CDR3 length: 11 residues. From germline, CDR1 is DFQATT and CDR2 SNEGSKA (reference sequence). Trimming left V 6 bases short and J 9 bases short, with 12 bases between. The CDR3 nucleotides are TGCAGTGCACATGACGGAGGTGAGCAGTTCTTC. Its translation is CSAHDGGEQFF.

The V gene is TRBV7-2, the J gene TRBJ2-3; 8 positions agree with TRBD2. The V gene end was trimmed by 1 base and the J gene end by 1 base; junction bases not matched to a gene: 4. The CDR3 spans 16 residues. Looked up from germline, CDR1 is SGHTA and CDR2 is FQGNSA. The CDR3 region has the DNA TGTGCCAGCAGCTTAGAGGGGCGGGGGGGCACAGATACGCAGTATTTT. Its protein product is CASSLEGRGGTDTQYF.

The chain has TRBV7-8 and TRBJ2-5, with TRBD1 as a possible D gene (5 bases). This CDR3 is 15 amino acids long. V was shortened by 6 bases and J by 5 bases, with 19 bases between the two germline ends. Per germline, CDR1 SGHVS and CDR2 FQNEAQ. CDR3 in amino acids: CASSIGAVSRETQYF. CDR3 in DNA: TGTGCCAGCAGTATAGGGGCAGTGTCCCGGGAGACCCAGTACTTC.

This clone came up a few times. This chain joins TRBV5-1 and TRBJ1-4; 10 positions agree with TRBD1. V shed 4 bases and J 3 bases; nucleotides not matched to a gene: 6. Germline assignment: CDR1 SGHRS and CDR2 YFSETQ. The length of the CDR3 is 16 residues. The CDR3 coding sequence is TGCGCCAGCAGCCGACAGGGGGCGGGTTCTAATGAAAAACTGTTTTTT. Its translation: CASSRQGAGSNEKLFF.

The V call is TRBV2, the J call TRBJ1-1, with D maybe TRBD1 (6 bases). Per the germline V gene, CDR1 is SNHLY and CDR2 is FYNNEI. This CDR3 is built from 13 residues. V lost 6 bases, J lost 1 base, and 9 bases lay in between. The CDR3 DNA reads as TGTGCCAGCAGACCGACAGGGAACACTGAAGCTTTCTTT. Protein product: CASRPTGNTEAFF.

As DNA, the CDR3 is TGTGCCAGCAGCCTCAGGGGAGACAATGAGCAGTTCTTC. It translates to CASSLRGDNEQFF. This chain uses TRBV9 with TRBJ2-1; a weak D match, TRBD1 (6 bases). V lost 4 bases and J lost 5, with 10 bases in between. CDR3 length: 13 amino acids. Germline CDR1 is SGDLS and CDR2 is YYNGEE.

The chain joins TRBV5-1 to TRBJ2-2, with 12 bases matching TRBD2. This CDR3 spans 15 amino acids. Germline lookup yields CDR1 SGHRS and CDR2 YFSETQ. With V trimmed by 4 bases and J by 6 bases, 4 bases remained unmatched. CDR3 sequence reads: CASSMTSGRPGELFF. The CDR3 DNA sequence: TGCGCCAGCAGCATGACTAGCGGGAGACCCGGGGAGCTGTTTTTT.

This chain joins TRBV28 and TRBJ2-7, with 7 bases that match TRBD1. The junction had 4 bases not matched to a gene; V was cut back by 4 bases and J by 7 bases. Germline V gene lookup returns CDR1 MDHEN and CDR2 SYDVKM. The CDR3 is 12 amino acids. The CDR3 DNA reads TGTGCCAGCAGTTCCGGGACAGAGGAGCAGTACTTC. Encoded protein: CASSSGTEEQYF.

The genes are TRBV28 and TRBJ2-1, with D perhaps matching TRBD1 (5 bases). Germline CDR1 reads MDHEN; CDR2 reads SYDVKM. The CDR3 is 13 residues long. Between the trimmed V and J ends, which lost 6 bases and 7 bases, there was a span of 13 bases. CDR3 nucleotide sequence: TGTGCCAGCAGCCTAAATAACAGGAATGAGCAGTTCTTC. Amino acid sequence: CASSLNNRNEQFF.

The J gene is TRBJ2-5, the V gene TRBV5-1; 7 bases agree with TRBD1. J gave up 3 bases and V 0 bases, and 2 bases lay outside the gene matches. CDR1 is SGHRS, CDR2 YFSETQ, per germline. The length of the CDR3 is 14 residues. DNA of the CDR3: TGCGCCAGCAGCTTGGACACAGGGGAAGAGACCCAGTACTTC. It yields the protein CASSLDTGEETQYF.

This clone was counted a single time. The rearrangement links TRBV9 to TRBJ1-1; D gene unclear. This CDR3 spans 13 amino acids. The germline V gene encodes CDR1 SGDLS and CDR2 YYNGEE. Trimming cost V 2 bases and J 1 base, with 6 bases left between them. CDR3 residues: CASSVAGNTEAFF. In DNA form, the CDR3 reads TGTGCCAGCAGCGTGGCGGGGAACACTGAAGCTTTCTTT.

The chain recombines TRBV5-4 with TRBJ1-1, with D possibly matching TRBD1 (5 bases). Deletions cut 4 bases from V and 11 bases from J, with 21 bases between. The CDR3 extends over 14 amino acids. Germline lookup yields CDR1 SGHNT and CDR2 YYREEE (reference sequence). The CDR3 nucleotides are TGTGCCAGCAGCCAGGAAGGAGGGTATGGGACGGCTTTCTTT. Protein: CASSQEGGYGTAFF.

The chain uses TRBV7-9 and TRBJ2-1, with 10 bases identical to TRBD2. Germline trimming cut 1 base from V and 2 bases from J; bases unmatched to any gene: 2. Germline V gene data show CDR1 as SEHNR and CDR2 as FQNEAQ (reference sequence). The CDR3 has 16 amino acids. The CDR3 region is CASSLGSGGAYNEQFF. The CDR3 DNA sequence: TGTGCCAGCAGCTTAGGGAGCGGGGGGGCCTACAATGAGCAGTTCTTC.

This sequence joins TRBV7-8 and TRBJ2-1, with D possibly TRBD1 on 5 matching bases. The germline V gene encodes CDR1 SGHVS and CDR2 FQNEAQ. The CDR3 runs 13 residues. V was trimmed by 5 bases and J by 3 bases, leaving 8 bases between them. CDR3 region: CASSRQIYNEQFF. The CDR3 DNA follows: TGTGCCAGCAGCCGACAGATCTACAATGAGCAGTTCTTC.

The chain recombines TRBV5-1 with TRBJ1-4; 7 bases line up with TRBD1. The CDR3 loop spans 14 amino acids. Germline loops: CDR1 SGHRS, CDR2 YFSETQ. Unmatched junction bases numbered 7, after V lost 3 bases and J lost 8 bases. DNA for the CDR3: TGCGCCAGCAGCTCTAACAGGGGTGAAGAAAAACTGTTTTTT. This encodes CASSSNRGEEKLFF.

This rearrangement joins TRBV6-4 to TRBJ1-2; TRBD1 matches 7 bases. The trim removed 4 bases at V and 14 bases at J, leaving 13 bases unmatched. This CDR3 is 13 amino acids long. Per germline, CDR1 MRHNA and CDR2 SNTAGT. The CDR3 coding sequence is TGTGCCAGCAGTGGATCTGGACAGGCGGTCCTTACCTTC. Protein product: CASSGSGQAVLTF.

This chain connects TRBV10-2 to TRBJ2-2, with D possibly matching TRBD2 (5 bases). Germline lookup yields CDR1 WSHSY and CDR2 SAAADI. The CDR3 is made up of 14 amino acids. V lost 6 bases and J lost 1, with 9 bases in between. CDR3 nucleotide sequence: TGCGCCAGCAGGGGAGACGGGAACACCGGGGAGCTGTTTTTT. As protein: CASRGDGNTGELFF.

The rearrangement links TRBV5-1 to TRBJ2-2, with 8 bases identical to TRBD1. Germline V gene sequence: CDR1 SGHRS, CDR2 YFSETQ. The CDR3 spans 15 residues. J lost 5 bases, V lost 4 bases, and 7 bases had no gene match. The chain's CDR3 is CASSVGQGWTGELFF. The CDR3 nucleotides are TGCGCCAGCAGCGTAGGACAGGGATGGACCGGGGAGCTGTTTTTT.

CDR3 coding DNA: TGTGCCAGCAGTTCCCGGGTTACCCGGGACTCCTACAATGAGCAGTTCTTC. Translation: CASSSRVTRDSYNEQFF. This chain connects TRBV27 to TRBJ2-1, with D tentatively TRBD2 (5 bases). CDR3 length: 17 amino acids. In germline, CDR1 is MNHEY, CDR2 SMNVEV (reference sequence). Trimming cost V 4 bases and J 0 bases, with 16 bases left between them.

J is TRBJ2-1 and V is TRBV10-3; weak D call: TRBD1 (5 bases). CDR3 size: 14 residues. CDR1 and CDR2 from the germline V gene are ENHRY and SYGVKD. V lost 0 bases to trimming and J lost 8 bases, with 11 bases between them. CDR3 protein: CAISESTSQDEQFF. The CDR3 nucleotides are TGTGCCATCAGTGAGTCGACTTCACAGGATGAGCAGTTCTTC.

The V and J genes are TRBV5-4 and TRBJ1-3; D is unclear. Trimming shortened V by 4 bases and J by 0 bases, and 14 bases separated the two germline ends. Germline-derived CDR1 and CDR2 are SGHNT and YYREEE (reference sequence). CDR3 length: 16 amino acids. CDR3 DNA: TGTGCCAGCAGCCCAGACACAACTTTCTCTGGAAACACCATATATTTT. It is translated as CASSPDTTFSGNTIYF.

This clone was seen a few times. This rearrangement joins TRBV11-3 to TRBJ1-2, with D uncertain. This CDR3 comprises 13 residues. The germline V gene has CDR1 SGHNT and CDR2 YENEEA. V was trimmed by 3 bases and J by 2 bases, leaving 7 bases between them. The CDR3 here is CASSFNGNYGYTF. Written as DNA, the CDR3 is TGTGCCAGCAGCTTTAACGGGAACTATGGCTACACCTTC.

The V call is TRBV30, the J call TRBJ1-2, with 9 bases that match TRBD1. V trimming: 4 bases; J trimming: 7 bases; junction bases outside the gene matches: 13. The CDR3 length is 15 residues. Germline V gene data show CDR1 as GTSNPN and CDR2 as SVGIG (reference sequence). The CDR3 DNA is TGTGCCTGGACCACACAAACAGGGGGCACAGGTGGCTACACCTTC. Protein: CAWTTQTGGTGGYTF.

V gene TRBV7-3 combines with J gene TRBJ2-2; 7 nucleotides align to TRBD1. Trimming cost V 6 bases and J 7 bases; bases outside gene matches: 5. Per the germline V gene, CDR1 is SGHTA and CDR2 is FQGTGA. CDR3 length: 13 amino acids. The CDR3 region is CASRKGQDGELFF. CDR3 in DNA: TGTGCCAGCAGAAAAGGACAGGACGGGGAGCTGTTTTTT.

The rearrangement joins TRBV11-1 to TRBJ1-1, with D possibly TRBD1 on 5 matching bases. Between the trimmed V and J ends, which lost 5 bases and 4 bases, there was a span of 14 bases. The CDR3 contains 14 residues. Germline assignment: CDR1 SGHAT and CDR2 FQDESV (reference sequence). The CDR3 here is CASSRPGGSTEAFF. CDR3 nucleotides: TGTGCCAGCAGCCGCCCGGGGGGAAGCACTGAAGCTTTCTTT.

The chain employs TRBV4-2 and TRBJ2-4; 12 bases are a match to TRBD2. CDR1 and CDR2 from the germline V gene are LGHNA and YNFKEQ. Trimming at V came to 3 bases and at J to 10 bases, leaving 16 bases not matched to a gene. This CDR3 spans 18 amino acids. The CDR3: CASSHGSGLAGGRGIQYF. The CDR3, as DNA: TGTGCCAGCAGCCACGGTTCGGGCCTAGCGGGAGGGCGGGGTATTCAGTACTTC.